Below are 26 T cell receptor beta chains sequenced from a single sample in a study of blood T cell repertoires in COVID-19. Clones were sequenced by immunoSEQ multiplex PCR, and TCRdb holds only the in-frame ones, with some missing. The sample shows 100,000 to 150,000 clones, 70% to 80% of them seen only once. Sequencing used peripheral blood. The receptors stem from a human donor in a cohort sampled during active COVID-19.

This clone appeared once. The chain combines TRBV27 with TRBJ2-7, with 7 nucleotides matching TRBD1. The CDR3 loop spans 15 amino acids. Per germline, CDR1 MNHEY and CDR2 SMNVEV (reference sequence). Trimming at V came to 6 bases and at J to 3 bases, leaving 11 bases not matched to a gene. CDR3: CASSPLGGRDYEQYF. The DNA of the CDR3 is TGTGCCAGCAGCCCCTTAGGGGGCAGGGACTACGAGCAGTACTTC.

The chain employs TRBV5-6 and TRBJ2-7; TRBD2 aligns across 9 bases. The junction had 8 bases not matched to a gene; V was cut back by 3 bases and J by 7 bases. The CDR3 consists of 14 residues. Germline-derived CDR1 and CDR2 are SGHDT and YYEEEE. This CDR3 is CASSYGGRALEQYF. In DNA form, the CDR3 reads TGTGCCAGCAGCTACGGCGGGAGGGCTCTTGAGCAGTACTTC.

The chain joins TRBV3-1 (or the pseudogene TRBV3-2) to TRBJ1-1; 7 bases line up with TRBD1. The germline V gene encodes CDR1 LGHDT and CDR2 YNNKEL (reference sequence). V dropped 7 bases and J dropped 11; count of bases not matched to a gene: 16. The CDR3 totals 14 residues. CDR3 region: CASTGWTGDRGAFF. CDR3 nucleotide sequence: TGTGCCAGCACCGGATGGACAGGAGACCGAGGGGCTTTCTTT.

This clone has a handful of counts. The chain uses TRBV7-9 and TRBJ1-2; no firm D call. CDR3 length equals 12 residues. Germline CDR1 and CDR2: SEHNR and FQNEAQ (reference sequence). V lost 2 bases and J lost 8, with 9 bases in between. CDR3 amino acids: CASSLSGGGYTF. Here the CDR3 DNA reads TGTGCCAGCAGCTTAAGTGGAGGAGGCTACACCTTC.

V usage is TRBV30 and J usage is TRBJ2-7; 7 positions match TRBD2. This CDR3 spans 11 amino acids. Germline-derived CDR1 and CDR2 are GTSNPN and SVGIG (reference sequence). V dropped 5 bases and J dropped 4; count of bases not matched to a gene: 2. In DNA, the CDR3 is TGTGCCTGGCGGGGGGTTTACGAGCAGTACTTC. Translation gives CAWRGVYEQYF. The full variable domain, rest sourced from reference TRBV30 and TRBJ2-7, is SQTIHQWPATLVQPVGSPLSLECTVEGTSNPNLYWYRQAAGRGLQLLFYSVGIGQISSEVPQNLSASRPQDRQFILSSKKLLLSDSGFYLCAWRGVYEQYFGPGTRLTVT.

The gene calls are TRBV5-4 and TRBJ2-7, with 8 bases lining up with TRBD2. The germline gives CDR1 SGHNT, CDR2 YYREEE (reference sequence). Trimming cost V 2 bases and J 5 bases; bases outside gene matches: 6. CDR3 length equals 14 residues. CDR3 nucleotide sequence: TGTGCCAGCAGCTTCAGCGGGAGTGCCAACGAGCAGTACTTC. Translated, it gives CASSFSGSANEQYF.

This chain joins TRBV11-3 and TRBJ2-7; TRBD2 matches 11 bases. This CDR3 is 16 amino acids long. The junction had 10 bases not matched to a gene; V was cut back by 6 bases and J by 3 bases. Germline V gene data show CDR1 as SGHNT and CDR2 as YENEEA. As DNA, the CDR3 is TGTGCCAGCAGTAACCCTGGGACTAGCGGAATCTACGAGCAGTACTTC. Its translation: CASSNPGTSGIYEQYF. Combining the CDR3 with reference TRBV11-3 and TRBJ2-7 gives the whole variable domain EAGVVQSPRYKIIEKKQPVAFWCNPISGHNTLYWYLQNLGQGPELLIRYENEEAVDDSQLPKDRFSAERLKGVDSTLKIQPAELGDSAVYLCASSNPGTSGIYEQYFGPGTRLTVT.

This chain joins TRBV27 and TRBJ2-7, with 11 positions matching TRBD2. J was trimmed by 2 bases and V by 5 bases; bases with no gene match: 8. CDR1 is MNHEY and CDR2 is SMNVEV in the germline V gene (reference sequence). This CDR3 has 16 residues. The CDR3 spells CASSHPLAGGPYEQYF. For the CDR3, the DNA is TGTGCCAGCAGTCACCCTTTAGCGGGAGGGCCCTACGAGCAGTACTTC.

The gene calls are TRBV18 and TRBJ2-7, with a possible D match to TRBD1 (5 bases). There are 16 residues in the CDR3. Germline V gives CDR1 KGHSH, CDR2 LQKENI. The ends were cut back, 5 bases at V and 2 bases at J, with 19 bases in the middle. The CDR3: CASSLIVRDPPYEQYF. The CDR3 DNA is TGTGCCAGCTCATTAATCGTCAGGGATCCCCCCTACGAGCAGTACTTC.

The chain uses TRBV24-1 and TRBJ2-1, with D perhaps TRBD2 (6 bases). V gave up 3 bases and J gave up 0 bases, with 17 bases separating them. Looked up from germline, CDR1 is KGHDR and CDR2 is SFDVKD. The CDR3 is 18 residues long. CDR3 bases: TGTGCCACCAGTGATCCGGTACAGCGGGCCCACTCCTACAATGAGCAGTTCTTC. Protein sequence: CATSDPVQRAHSYNEQFF.

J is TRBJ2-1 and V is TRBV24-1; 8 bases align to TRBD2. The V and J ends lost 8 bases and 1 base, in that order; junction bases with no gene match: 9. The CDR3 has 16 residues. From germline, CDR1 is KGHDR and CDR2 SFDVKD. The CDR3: CATTDNAGGSYNEQFF. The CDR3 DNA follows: TGTGCCACCACAGATAACGCGGGGGGTTCCTACAATGAGCAGTTCTTC.

The CDR3 DNA reads TGTGCCAGCAGCCTCCCGGACAGGTCTGAAAAACTGTTTTTT. This gives the protein CASSLPDRSEKLFF. V is TRBV3-1 (or the pseudogene TRBV3-2) and J is TRBJ1-4; 7 positions agree with TRBD1. This CDR3 has 14 residues. J lost 7 bases, V lost 4 bases, and 6 bases had no gene match. Germline CDR1 is LGHDT and CDR2 is YNNKEL (reference sequence).

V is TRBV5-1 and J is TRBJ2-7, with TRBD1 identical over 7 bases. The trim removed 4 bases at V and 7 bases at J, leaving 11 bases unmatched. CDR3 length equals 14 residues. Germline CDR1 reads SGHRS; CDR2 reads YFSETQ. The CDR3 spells CASSRMTGSREQYF. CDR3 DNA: TGCGCCAGCAGCCGAATGACAGGGTCTAGGGAGCAGTACTTC.

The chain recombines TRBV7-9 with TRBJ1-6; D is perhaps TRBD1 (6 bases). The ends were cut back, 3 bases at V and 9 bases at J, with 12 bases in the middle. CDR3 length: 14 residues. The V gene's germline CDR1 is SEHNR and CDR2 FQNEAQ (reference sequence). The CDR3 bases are TGTGCCAGCAGCTTCGGGACACCCTTTTCACCCCTCCACTTT. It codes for CASSFGTPFSPLHF.

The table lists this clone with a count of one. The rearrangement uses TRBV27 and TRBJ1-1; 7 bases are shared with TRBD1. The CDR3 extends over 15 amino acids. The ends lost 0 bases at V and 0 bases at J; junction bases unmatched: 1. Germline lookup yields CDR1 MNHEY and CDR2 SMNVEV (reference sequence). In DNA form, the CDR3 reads TGTGCCAGCAGTTTATCAACAGGGGTGAACACTGAAGCTTTCTTT. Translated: CASSLSTGVNTEAFF.

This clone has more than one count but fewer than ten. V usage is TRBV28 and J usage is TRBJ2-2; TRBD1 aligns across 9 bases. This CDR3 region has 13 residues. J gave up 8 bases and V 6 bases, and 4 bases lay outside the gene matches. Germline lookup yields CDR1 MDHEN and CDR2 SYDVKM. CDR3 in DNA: TGTGCCAGCAGACAGGGGGCTGGTGGGGAGCTGTTTTTT. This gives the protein CASRQGAGGELFF.

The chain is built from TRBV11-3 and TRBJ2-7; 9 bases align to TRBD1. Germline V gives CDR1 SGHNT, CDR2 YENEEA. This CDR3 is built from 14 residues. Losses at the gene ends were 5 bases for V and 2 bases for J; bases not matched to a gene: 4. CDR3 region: CASSGRDRAYEQYF. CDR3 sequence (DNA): TGTGCCAGCAGCGGACGGGACAGGGCCTACGAGCAGTACTTC.

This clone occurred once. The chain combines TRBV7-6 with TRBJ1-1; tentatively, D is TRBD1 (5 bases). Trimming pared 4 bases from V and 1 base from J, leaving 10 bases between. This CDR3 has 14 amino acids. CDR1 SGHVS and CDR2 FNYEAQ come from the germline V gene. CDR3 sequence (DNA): TGTGCCAGCAGCTCCGGGGGTGGGAACACTGAAGCTTTCTTT. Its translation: CASSSGGGNTEAFF.

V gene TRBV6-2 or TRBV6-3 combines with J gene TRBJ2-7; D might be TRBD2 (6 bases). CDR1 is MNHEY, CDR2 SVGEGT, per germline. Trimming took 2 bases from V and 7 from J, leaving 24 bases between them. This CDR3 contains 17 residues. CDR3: CASSYDRIGTFPREQYF. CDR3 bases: TGTGCCAGCAGTTACGACCGTATTGGGACTTTCCCTCGGGAGCAGTACTTC.

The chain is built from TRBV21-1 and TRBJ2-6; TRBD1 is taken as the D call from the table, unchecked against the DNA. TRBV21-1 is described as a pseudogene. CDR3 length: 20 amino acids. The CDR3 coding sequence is TGTGCCAGCAGCAAAGTGGTCCGCGGACAGATGGACTCTGGGGCCAACGTCCTGACTTTC. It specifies CASSKVVRGQMDSGANVLTF.

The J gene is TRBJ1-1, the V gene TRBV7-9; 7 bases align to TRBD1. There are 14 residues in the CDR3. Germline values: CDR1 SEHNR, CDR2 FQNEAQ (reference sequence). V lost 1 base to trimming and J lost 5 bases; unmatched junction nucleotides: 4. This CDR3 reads CASSLGDSFTEAFF. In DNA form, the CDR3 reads TGTGCCAGCAGCTTAGGGGACAGTTTTACTGAAGCTTTCTTT. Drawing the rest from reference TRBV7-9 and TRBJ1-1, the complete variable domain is DTGVSQNPRHKITKRGQNVTFRCDPISEHNRLYWYRQTLGQGPEFLTYFQNEAQLEKSRLLSDRFSAERPKGSFSTLEIQRTEQGDSAMYLCASSLGDSFTEAFFGQGTRLTVV.

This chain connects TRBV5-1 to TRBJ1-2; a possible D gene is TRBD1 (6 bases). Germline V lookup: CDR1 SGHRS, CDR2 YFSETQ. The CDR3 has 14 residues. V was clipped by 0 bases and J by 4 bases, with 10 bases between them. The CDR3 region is CASSLGQGIYGYTF. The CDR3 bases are TGCGCCAGCAGCTTGGGGCAGGGGATCTATGGCTACACCTTC.

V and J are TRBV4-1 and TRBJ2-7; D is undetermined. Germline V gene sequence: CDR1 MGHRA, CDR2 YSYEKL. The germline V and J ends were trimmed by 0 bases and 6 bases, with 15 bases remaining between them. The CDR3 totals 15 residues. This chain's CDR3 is CASSQEESSAAEQYF. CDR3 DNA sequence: TGCGCCAGCAGCCAAGAGGAATCTTCCGCGGCCGAGCAGTACTTC.

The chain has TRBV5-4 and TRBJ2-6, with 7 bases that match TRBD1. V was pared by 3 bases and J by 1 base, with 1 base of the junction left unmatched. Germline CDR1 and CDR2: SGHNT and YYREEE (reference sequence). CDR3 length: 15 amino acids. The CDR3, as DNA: TGTGCCAGCAGCTCACAGGGGTCTGGGGCCAACGTCCTGACTTTC. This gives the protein CASSSQGSGANVLTF.

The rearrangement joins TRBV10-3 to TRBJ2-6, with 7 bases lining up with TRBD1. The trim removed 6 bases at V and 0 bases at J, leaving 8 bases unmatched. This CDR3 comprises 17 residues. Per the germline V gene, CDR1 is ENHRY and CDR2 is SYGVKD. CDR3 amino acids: CAIRTGTADSGANVLTF. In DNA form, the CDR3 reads TGTGCCATCAGAACCGGGACAGCTGACTCTGGGGCCAACGTCCTGACTTTC.

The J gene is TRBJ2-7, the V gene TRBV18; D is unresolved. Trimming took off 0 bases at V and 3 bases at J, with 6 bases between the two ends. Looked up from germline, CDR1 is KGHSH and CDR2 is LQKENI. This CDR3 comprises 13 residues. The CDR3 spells CASSPPQSYEQYF. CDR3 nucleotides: TGTGCCAGCTCACCACCACAGAGCTACGAGCAGTACTTC.